This T cell receptor beta chain was retrieved from a study of blood T cells in healthy people across ages. General study points: Per million T cells, the diversity of TCR beta decreased roughly linearly as age advanced. Greater diversity and more naive CD4+ cells were seen in long-lived donors than in aged donors.

Extraction of total RNA produced a minimum of 5 micrograms from each sample. For the second PCR, which ran for about 6 to 11 cycles, a sample-barcoded 5' primer and a J-beta primer mix were used. Carrying 12 random nucleotides, a template-switch adaptor labeled each individual cDNA molecule. TCRdb reprocessed the 5' RACE reads with MiXCR, giving one entry per CDR3 protein. The sample contains 850,000 to 1,000,000 distinct CDR3 sequences, roughly 50% of which appear only once. A note on this clonotype: The target antigen is unknown.

The V and J ends lost 1 base and 3 bases respectively, with 13 bases between them. CDR3 size: 15 residues. Germline CDR1 and CDR2: SGHDN and FVKESK. This TCR came from a woman aged 55-70 years in good health. Material: blood. J is TRBJ2-7 and V is TRBV14; D remains ambiguous. DNA for the CDR3: TGTGCCAGCAGCCAAGGAGCCAGGATTCACTACGAGCAGTACTTC. Its translation is CASSQGARIHYEQYF.